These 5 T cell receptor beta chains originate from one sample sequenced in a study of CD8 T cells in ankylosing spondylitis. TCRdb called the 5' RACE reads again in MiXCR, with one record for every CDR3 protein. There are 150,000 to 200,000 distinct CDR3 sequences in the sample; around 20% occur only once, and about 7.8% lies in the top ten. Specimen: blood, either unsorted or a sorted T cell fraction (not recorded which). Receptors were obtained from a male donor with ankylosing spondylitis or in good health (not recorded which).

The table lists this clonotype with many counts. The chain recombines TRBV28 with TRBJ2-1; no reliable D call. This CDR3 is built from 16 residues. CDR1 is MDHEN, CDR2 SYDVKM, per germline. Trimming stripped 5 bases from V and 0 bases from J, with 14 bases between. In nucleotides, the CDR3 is TGTGCCAGCAGTCCACTGGCGGTCAGCTCCTACAATGAGCAGTTCTTC. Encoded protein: CASSPLAVSSYNEQFF.

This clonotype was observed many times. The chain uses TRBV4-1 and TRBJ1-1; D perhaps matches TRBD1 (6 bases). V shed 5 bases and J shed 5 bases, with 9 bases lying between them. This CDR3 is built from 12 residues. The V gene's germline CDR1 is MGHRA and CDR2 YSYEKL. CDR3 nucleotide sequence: TGCGCCAGCAGCGAGGGGGGAACTGAAGCTTTCTTT. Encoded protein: CASSEGGTEAFF.

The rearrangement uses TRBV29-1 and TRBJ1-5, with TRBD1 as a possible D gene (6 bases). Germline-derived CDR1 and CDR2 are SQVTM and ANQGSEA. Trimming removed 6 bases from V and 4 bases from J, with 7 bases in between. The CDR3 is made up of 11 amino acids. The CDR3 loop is CSVGQNQPQHF. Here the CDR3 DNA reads TGCAGCGTCGGACAGAATCAGCCCCAGCATTTT.

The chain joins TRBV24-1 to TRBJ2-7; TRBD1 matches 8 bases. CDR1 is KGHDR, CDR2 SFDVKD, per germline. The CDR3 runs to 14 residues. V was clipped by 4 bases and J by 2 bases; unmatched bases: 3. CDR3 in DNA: TGTGCCACCAGTGACTCGACAGGGGCCTACGAGCAGTACTTC. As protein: CATSDSTGAYEQYF.

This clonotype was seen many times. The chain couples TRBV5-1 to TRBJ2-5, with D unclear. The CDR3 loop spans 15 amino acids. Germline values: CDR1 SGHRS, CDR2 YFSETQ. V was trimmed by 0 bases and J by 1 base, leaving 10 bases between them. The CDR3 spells CASSLVIGPQETQYF. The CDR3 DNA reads TGCGCCAGCAGCTTGGTTATTGGCCCCCAAGAGACCCAGTACTTC.